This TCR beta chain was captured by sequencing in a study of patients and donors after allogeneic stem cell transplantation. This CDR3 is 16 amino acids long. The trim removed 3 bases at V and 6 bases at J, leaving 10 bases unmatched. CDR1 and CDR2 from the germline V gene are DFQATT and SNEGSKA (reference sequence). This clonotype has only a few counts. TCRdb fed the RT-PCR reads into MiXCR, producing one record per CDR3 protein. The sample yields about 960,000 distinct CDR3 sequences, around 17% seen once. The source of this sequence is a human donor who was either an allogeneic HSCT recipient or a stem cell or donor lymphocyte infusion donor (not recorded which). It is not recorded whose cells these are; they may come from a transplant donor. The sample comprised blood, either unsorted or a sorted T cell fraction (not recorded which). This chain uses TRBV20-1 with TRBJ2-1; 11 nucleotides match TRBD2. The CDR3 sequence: CSARGLAEDGGNEQFF. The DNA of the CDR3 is TGCAGTGCTAGGGGACTAGCGGAGGACGGTGGCAATGAGCAGTTCTTC.